The 27 T cell receptor beta chains given below trace back to one sample, sequenced in a study of CD8 T cells in ankylosing spondylitis. TCRdb reprocessed the 5' RACE reads via MiXCR and lists one record per CDR3 protein. Among about 150,000 distinct CDR3 sequences listed, roughly 44% were seen once. Source material: synovial fluid, either unsorted or a sorted T cell fraction (not recorded which). These receptors were collected from a male donor with ankylosing spondylitis.

V usage is TRBV9 and J usage is TRBJ2-1; D call uncertain. The V end lost 0 bases, the J end lost 7 bases, and 5 bases lay between the germline ends. Germline CDR1 reads SGDLS; CDR2 reads YYNGEE. The CDR3 spans 12 residues. The CDR3 spells CASSVGRNEQFF. CDR3 DNA sequence: TGTGCCAGCAGCGTAGGCAGAAATGAGCAGTTCTTC.

This clonotype occurred once. The CDR3 sequence is CASSLPSSGTGSTGELFF. DNA for the CDR3: TGTGCCAGCAGCTTGCCCAGCTCCGGGACAGGGAGCACCGGGGAGCTGTTTTTT. The chain uses TRBV28 and TRBJ2-2, with 9 bases identical to TRBD1. Trimming removed 6 bases from V and 4 bases from J; junction bases left unmatched: 15. CDR1 MDHEN and CDR2 SYDVKM come from the germline V gene. This CDR3 contains 18 residues. The variable domain in full, with the rest retrieved from reference TRBV28 and TRBJ2-2, is DVKVTQSSRYLVKRTGEKVFLECVQDMDHENMFWYRQDPGLGLRLIYFSYDVKMKEKGDIPEGYSVSREKKERFSLILESASTNQTSMYLCASSLPSSGTGSTGELFFGEGSRLTVL.

The chain combines TRBV10-3 with TRBJ2-7; 8 nucleotides match TRBD1. CDR3 length equals 14 residues. Germline CDR1 and CDR2: ENHRY and SYGVKD. The trim removed 3 bases at V and 5 bases at J, leaving 6 bases unmatched. CDR3 loop: CAISDRGRYDEQYF. The CDR3 nucleotides read TGTGCCATCAGTGACAGGGGGCGGTACGACGAGCAGTACTTC.

This chain links TRBV29-1 with TRBJ2-7, with D possibly called TRBD1 or TRBD2 (5 bases each). Trimming cost V 4 bases and J 7 bases, with 20 bases left between them. Germline V gene lookup returns CDR1 SQVTM and CDR2 ANQGSEA. The CDR3 has 14 residues. CDR3 nucleotides: TGCAGCGTTGGTTCTGGGGACGTGTCTGAGGAGCAGTACTTC. Amino acids: CSVGSGDVSEEQYF.

The chain has TRBV7-9 and TRBJ2-4, with D perhaps TRBD1 (6 bases). V shed 6 bases and J shed 1 base, with 16 bases lying between them. CDR1 SEHNR and CDR2 FQNEAQ come from the germline V gene (reference sequence). This CDR3 is built from 16 residues. Here the CDR3 reads CASRPLGAWAKNIQYF. In DNA, the CDR3 is TGTGCCAGCAGACCACTGGGGGCCTGGGCCAAAAACATTCAGTACTTC.

The genes are TRBV5-5 and TRBJ2-7; 7 nucleotides line up with TRBD2. V dropped 1 base and J dropped 3; count of bases not matched to a gene: 10. The CDR3 has 16 residues. Germline assignment: CDR1 SGHKS and CDR2 YYEKEE (reference sequence). Here the CDR3 reads CASSLLGGEFFYEQYF. The CDR3 DNA reads as TGTGCCAGCAGCTTGTTGGGAGGGGAGTTTTTCTACGAGCAGTACTTC.

The rearrangement joins TRBV28 to TRBJ2-1; TRBD2 might be the D (5 bases). Germline lookup yields CDR1 MDHEN and CDR2 SYDVKM. Trimming shortened V by 6 bases and J by 1 base, and 10 bases separated the two germline ends. The CDR3 spans 14 residues. CDR3 bases: TGTGCCAGCAGCTGGTGGAGGTCCTACAATGAGCAGTTCTTC. This codes for CASSWWRSYNEQFF.

This clonotype is a singleton in its sample. This chain links TRBV7-9 with TRBJ1-4; no firm D call. CDR1 SEHNR and CDR2 FQNEAQ come from the germline V gene (reference sequence). This CDR3 region has 15 residues. The V end was cut by 1 base, the J end by 7 bases, with 13 bases between. The CDR3 sequence: CASSLGWMAGEKLFF. The DNA for the CDR3 is TGTGCCAGCAGCTTAGGTTGGATGGCAGGTGAAAAACTGTTTTTT.

This clonotype was detected a few times. The chain combines TRBV7-9 with TRBJ1-3; no clear D. Germline CDR1 is SEHNR and CDR2 is FQNEAQ (reference sequence). V was clipped by 5 bases and J by 0 bases, with 8 bases between them. There are 14 residues in the CDR3. The CDR3 reads CASSLSYSGNTIYF. For the CDR3, the DNA is TGTGCCAGCAGCCTCAGCTACTCTGGAAACACCATATATTTT.

This clonotype was seen a few times. The gene calls are TRBV6-1 and TRBJ1-1; 9 nucleotides line up with TRBD1. There are 17 residues in the CDR3. The trim removed 5 bases at V and 0 bases at J, leaving 10 bases unmatched. Germline CDR1 and CDR2: MNHNS and SASEGT. CDR3 protein: CASSLGTGTSVNTEAFF. The CDR3 DNA is TGTGCCAGCAGTCTCGGGACAGGGACCTCCGTGAACACTGAAGCTTTCTTT.

This chain uses TRBV6-5 with TRBJ1-5, with unresolved D. Germline values: CDR1 MNHEY, CDR2 SVGAGI. This CDR3 has 14 residues. The V gene lost 2 bases and the J gene lost 4 bases, with 9 bases spanning the gap. For the CDR3, the DNA is TGTGCCAGCAGTTACGTGGAGGGAAATCAGCCCCAGCATTTT. It encodes CASSYVEGNQPQHF.

The V gene is TRBV6-5, the J gene TRBJ2-7, with 8 bases lining up with TRBD1. V shed 2 bases, J shed 4 bases, and the junction held 13 bases outside the gene matches. CDR3 length: 17 amino acids. Germline V lookup: CDR1 MNHEY, CDR2 SVGAGI. Here the CDR3 DNA reads TGTGCCAGCAGTTACGTTTGGTCGGGACAGGTGAAATACGAGCAGTACTTC. Its translation: CASSYVWSGQVKYEQYF.

This clonotype was detected a few times. The chain couples TRBV5-1 to TRBJ2-1, with TRBD2 matching 10 bases. The CDR3 has 17 amino acids. Losses at the gene ends were 4 bases for V and 2 bases for J; bases not matched to a gene: 9. Germline V gene sequence: CDR1 SGHRS, CDR2 YFSETQ. CDR3 bases: TGCGCCAGCAGCCAGATCTTAGCGGGAGGAACCTACAATGAGCAGTTCTTC. Protein: CASSQILAGGTYNEQFF.

In its sample, this clonotype was seen a few times. The chain couples TRBV20-1 to TRBJ1-4; D uncertain. Trimming removed 1 base at V and 4 bases at J, with 10 bases between. Per germline, CDR1 DFQATT and CDR2 SNEGSKA (reference sequence). There are 14 residues in the CDR3. CDR3 loop: CSARVRNRNEKLFF. The CDR3 bases are TGCAGTGCTAGAGTCAGGAACCGTAATGAAAAACTGTTTTTT.

DNA of the CDR3: TGCAGTGCTAGAGACGGTGATTCTCTGCACGAGCAGTACTTC. Its protein product is CSARDGDSLHEQYF. The chain combines TRBV20-1 with TRBJ2-7; no clear D gene. The CDR3 extends over 14 amino acids. Germline V gives CDR1 DFQATT, CDR2 SNEGSKA (reference sequence). V was clipped by 0 bases and J by 5 bases, with 14 bases between them.

V gene TRBV20-1 combines with J gene TRBJ2-3; D is uncertain. CDR3 size: 14 residues. CDR1 is DFQATT, CDR2 SNEGSKA, per germline (reference sequence). Between the trimmed V and J ends, which lost 3 bases and 3 bases, there was a span of 13 bases. CDR3 sequence reads: CSARISRSTDTQYF. CDR3 sequence (DNA): TGCAGTGCTAGGATTAGTAGATCGACAGATACGCAGTATTTT.

This clonotype was observed a few times. The gene calls are TRBV20-1 and TRBJ2-2; possible D gene TRBD1, 5 bases. The CDR3 runs 15 residues. In germline, CDR1 is DFQATT, CDR2 SNEGSKA (reference sequence). The V gene lost 0 bases and the J gene lost 3 bases, with 11 bases spanning the gap. In DNA, the CDR3 is TGCAGTGCTAGAGATATAGGGGCGGACACCGGGGAGCTGTTTTTT. Protein product: CSARDIGADTGELFF.

V and J are TRBV7-8 and TRBJ2-7; 10 positions agree with TRBD1. The J segment lost 5 bases and the V segment lost 2 bases, leaving 15 bases of the junction unmatched. CDR3 length: 18 residues. CDR1 is SGHVS, CDR2 FQNEAQ, per germline. CDR3 nucleotides: TGTGCCAGCAGCTTATTCGGACGTTGGGGGACAGGGGAGCACGAGCAGTACTTC. It yields the protein CASSLFGRWGTGEHEQYF.

The chain is built from TRBV9 and TRBJ2-3; 8 bases match TRBD2. Germline lookup yields CDR1 SGDLS and CDR2 YYNGEE. The trim removed 0 bases at V and 4 bases at J, leaving 7 bases unmatched. The CDR3 runs 16 residues. The CDR3 DNA follows: TGTGCCAGCAGCGTAGAGGCGGGAGGTATCCCAGATACGCAGTATTTT. It codes for CASSVEAGGIPDTQYF.

In regard to this clonotype: This may be a read error, as it is one base from a much larger clone. The chain couples TRBV4-1 to TRBJ2-3; 8 bases agree with TRBD1. This CDR3 comprises 20 residues. Germline V gives CDR1 MGHRA, CDR2 YSYEKL. The CDR3 is CASSQEVDRGIGTTTDTRYF. CDR3 coding DNA: TGCGCCAGCAGCCAAGAAGTCGACAGGGGTATAGGGACCACCACAGATACGCGGTATTTT.

The table lists this clonotype with a few counts. In DNA form, the CDR3 reads TGTGCCAGCAGCTTAGGCAATCGGGGATCTGAGCAGTTCTTC. It codes for CASSLGNRGSEQFF. The chain recombines TRBV13 with TRBJ2-1; D may be TRBD2 (5 bases). The germline V and J ends were trimmed by 0 bases and 9 bases, with 12 bases remaining between them. The length of the CDR3 is 14 residues. CDR1 is PRHDT, CDR2 FYEKMQ, per germline (reference sequence).

V is TRBV12-3 or TRBV12-4 and J is TRBJ1-4; D is unresolved. The V gene lost 3 bases and the J gene lost 9 bases, with 8 bases spanning the gap. This CDR3 is built from 12 residues. CDR3 bases: TGTGCCAGCAGTTTCGGAGGGAAAAAACTGTTTTTT. Encoded protein: CASSFGGKKLFF.

J is TRBJ2-5 and V is TRBV5-1; 7 bases agree with TRBD2. Germline loops: CDR1 SGHRS, CDR2 YFSETQ. This CDR3 has 15 amino acids. V trimming: 4 bases; J trimming: 5 bases; junction bases outside the gene matches: 11. This CDR3 is CASSSLGGSGETQYF. CDR3 sequence (DNA): TGCGCCAGCAGCAGCTTGGGCGGGAGCGGTGAGACCCAGTACTTC.

Details on this clonotype: One end of the junction varies from germline; a read error may be responsible. The V call is TRBV20-1, the J call TRBJ2-3; 13 bases agree with TRBD2. The CDR3 is 16 amino acids. The germline gives CDR1 DFQATT, CDR2 SNEGSKA (reference sequence). CDR3 residues: CSATGTSGERADTQYF. In nucleotides, the CDR3 is TGTTCGGCGACCGGGACTAGCGGGGAACGGGCAGATACGCAGTATTTT.

The chain links TRBV28 to TRBJ2-3; TRBD2 aligns across 7 bases. The CDR3 is made up of 14 amino acids. Losses at the gene ends were 0 bases for V and 3 bases for J; bases not matched to a gene: 0. The germline V gene encodes CDR1 MDHEN and CDR2 SYDVKM. The CDR3 nucleotides are TGTGCCAGCAGTTTATGGCGGGAGACAGATACGCAGTATTTT. Its translation: CASSLWRETDTQYF.

DNA of the CDR3: TGTGCCAGCAGCTTGTCAGGGGGCCCCTCTTATGGCTACACCTTC. It translates to CASSLSGGPSYGYTF. The chain uses TRBV5-5 and TRBJ1-2; 8 positions agree with TRBD1. The trim removed 1 base at V and 5 bases at J, leaving 7 bases unmatched. The germline gives CDR1 SGHKS, CDR2 YYEKEE (reference sequence). The CDR3 has 15 residues. Variable domain in full (rest from reference TRBV5-5 and TRBJ1-2): DAGVTQSPTHLIKTRGQQVTLRCSPISGHKSVSWYQQVLGQGPQFIFQYYEKEERGRGNFPDRFSARQFPNYSSELNVNALLLGDSALYLCASSLSGGPSYGYTFGSGTRLTVV.

Only a few counts were recorded for this clonotype. The chain recombines TRBV30 with TRBJ2-1; weak D call: TRBD2 (6 bases). There are 10 residues in the CDR3. The V gene lost 8 bases and the J gene lost 5 bases, with 7 bases spanning the gap. CDR1 GTSNPN and CDR2 SVGIG come from the germline V gene (reference sequence). This chain's CDR3 is CAGLHNEQFF. CDR3 in DNA: TGTGCCGGACTACACAATGAGCAGTTCTTC. The variable domain in full, completed from reference TRBV30 and TRBJ2-1, reads SQTIHQWPATLVQPVGSPLSLECTVEGTSNPNLYWYRQAAGRGLQLLFYSVGIGQISSEVPQNLSASRPQDRQFILSSKKLLLSDSGFYLCAGLHNEQFFGPGTRLTVL.